The 22 T cell receptor beta chains below were found in one sample sequenced in a study of control samples from healthy donors and cancer patients. Assay: immunoSEQ multiplex PCR; the TCRdb copy retains only in-frame clones and omits some. Here the sample spans more than 95,000 clones, approximately 92% being singletons. Sequencing was done on a sample of PBMCs. The receptors come from a man older than 75 with head and neck cancer.

DNA of the CDR3: TGTGCCAGCAGCGCCCGCACAGGGCTCTATAATTCACCCCTCCACTTT. This encodes CASSARTGLYNSPLHF. The chain couples TRBV9 to TRBJ1-6; possible D gene TRBD1, 6 bases. CDR3 length: 16 residues. The ends were cut back, 3 bases at V and 3 bases at J, with 13 bases in the middle. Germline lookup yields CDR1 SGDLS and CDR2 YYNGEE.

The table lists this clone with a count of one. The V call is TRBV7-6, the J call TRBJ2-7; D is unresolved. Trimming took off 5 bases at V and 4 bases at J, with 12 bases between the two ends. This CDR3 region has 13 residues. Germline V gene sequence: CDR1 SGHVS, CDR2 FNYEAQ. The CDR3 is CASSTSFGYEQYF. CDR3 DNA sequence: TGTGCCAGCAGCACCTCATTTGGGTACGAGCAGTACTTC.

V and J are TRBV19 and TRBJ2-2; no reliable D call. In germline, CDR1 is LNHDA, CDR2 SQIVND (reference sequence). V was clipped by 9 bases and J by 2 bases, with 13 bases between them. CDR3 length equals 14 residues. CDR3 nucleotide sequence: TGTGCCAGCGGAGAGCAGGCTAACACCGGGGAGCTGTTTTTT. Translating it yields CASGEQANTGELFF.

This sequence joins TRBV7-9 and TRBJ2-7; no clear D gene. This CDR3 is 13 amino acids long. Per germline, CDR1 SEHNR and CDR2 FQNEAQ (reference sequence). Trimming took off 1 base at V and 1 base at J, with 5 bases between the two ends. The chain's CDR3 is CASSLGASYEQYF. The CDR3 coding sequence is TGTGCCAGCAGCTTAGGCGCTTCCTACGAGCAGTACTTC.

The count of this clone is one. The chain links TRBV30 to TRBJ1-3; D is perhaps TRBD1 (5 bases). This CDR3 has 15 residues. The V gene's germline CDR1 is GTSNPN and CDR2 SVGIG (reference sequence). Between the trimmed V and J ends, which lost 1 base and 4 bases, there was a span of 14 bases. The CDR3: CAWSGGLGVGNTIYF. In nucleotides, the CDR3 is TGTGCCTGGAGTGGGGGACTCGGCGTAGGAAACACCATATATTTT.

The genes are TRBV6-1 and TRBJ1-1, with D tentatively TRBD1 (5 bases). Trimming left V 2 bases short and J 2 bases short, with 9 bases between. The CDR3 sequence is 14 residues long. Germline lookup yields CDR1 MNHNS and CDR2 SASEGT. The CDR3 nucleotides read TGTGCCAGCAGTGAACGGGGGATTAACACTGAAGCTTTCTTT. Protein: CASSERGINTEAFF.

The chain couples TRBV5-1 to TRBJ1-1; D unclear. Deletions cut 6 bases from V and 3 bases from J, with 12 bases between. Germline CDR1 is SGHRS and CDR2 is YFSETQ. CDR3 length: 13 amino acids. In DNA, the CDR3 is TGCGCCAGCACCCTTCGGGGAGACACTGAAGCTTTCTTT. It yields the protein CASTLRGDTEAFF.

The CDR3 nucleotides are TGCGCCAGCAAAGGGTCCACAGATACGCAGTATTTT. Encoded protein: CASKGSTDTQYF. The chain employs TRBV5-1 and TRBJ2-3, with D unresolved. Germline CDR1 is SGHRS and CDR2 is YFSETQ. The germline V and J ends were trimmed by 6 bases and 2 bases, with 7 bases remaining between them. CDR3 size: 12 residues.

The CDR3 region is CASSKSEGGADTQYF. The CDR3 region has the DNA TGTGCCAGCAGCAAAAGCGAGGGGGGCGCAGATACGCAGTATTTT. The chain couples TRBV21-1 to TRBJ2-3. TRBV21-1 is marked as a pseudogene. This CDR3 region has 15 residues.

The chain links TRBV24-1 to TRBJ1-5, with unresolved D. The V end lost 4 bases, the J end lost 5 bases, and 8 bases lay between the germline ends. The CDR3 is made up of 13 amino acids. Looked up from germline, CDR1 is KGHDR and CDR2 is SFDVKD. The DNA of the CDR3 is TGTGCCACCAGTGAACGGGGAGATCAGCCCCAGCATTTT. This gives the protein CATSERGDQPQHF.

This clone has just a few counts. This CDR3 is CASWTGEDGYTF. Here the CDR3 DNA reads TGTGCCAGTTGGACAGGGGAGGATGGCTACACCTTC. J is TRBJ1-2 and V is TRBV19; 9 positions agree with TRBD1. CDR1 is LNHDA, CDR2 SQIVND, per germline (reference sequence). The CDR3 sequence is 12 residues long. V was pared by 8 bases and J by 6 bases, with 4 bases of the junction left unmatched. Together with reference TRBV19 and TRBJ1-2, the CDR3 gives the full variable domain: DGGITQSPKYLFRKEGQNVTLSCEQNLNHDAMYWYRQDPGQGLRLIYYSQIVNDFQKGDIAEGYSVSREKKESFPLTVTSAQKNPTAFYLCASWTGEDGYTFGSGTRLTVV.

This clone occurred a few times. The V and J genes are TRBV5-1 and TRBJ1-2; D is unclear. Trimming removed 1 base at V and 7 bases at J, with 11 bases between. The germline CDR1 and CDR2 sequences are SGHRS and YFSETQ. The CDR3 runs to 13 residues. The CDR3 DNA follows: TGCGCCAGCAGCTTGACGCCCCTTTCTGGCTACACCTTC. Translated: CASSLTPLSGYTF.

The CDR3 region is CASSWARPDGDTQYF. CDR3 in DNA: TGCGCCAGCAGCTGGGCTCGGCCCGACGGAGATACGCAGTATTTT. This sequence joins TRBV5-1 and TRBJ2-3; D gene uncertain. Germline CDR1 is SGHRS and CDR2 is YFSETQ. The CDR3 loop spans 15 amino acids. Trimming removed 3 bases at V and 5 bases at J, with 16 bases between.

The chain uses TRBV7-4 and TRBJ1-2, with TRBD1 matching 11 bases. With V trimmed by 5 bases and J by 7 bases, 21 bases remained unmatched. Germline-derived CDR1 and CDR2 are SGHVT and SQSDAQ. The CDR3 has 19 amino acids. The DNA for the CDR3 is TGTGCCAGCAGCGGGGCCGGCCTACCGGGACAGGGGGTCTCGCGTGGCTACACCTTC. It translates to CASSGAGLPGQGVSRGYTF. Filled out from reference TRBV7-4 and TRBJ1-2, the complete variable domain reads GAGVSQSPRYKVAKRGRDVALRCDSISGHVTLYWYRQTLGQGSEVLTYSQSDAQRDKSGRPSGRFSAERPERSVSTLKIQRTEQGDSAVYLCASSGAGLPGQGVSRGYTFGSGTRLTVV.

V usage is TRBV9 and J usage is TRBJ1-2; 8 positions agree with TRBD1. The CDR3 runs to 15 residues. The germline V gene has CDR1 SGDLS and CDR2 YYNGEE. V lost 2 bases to trimming and J lost 2 bases; unmatched junction nucleotides: 5. The CDR3: CASSVRDRRNYGYTF. The CDR3 coding sequence is TGTGCCAGCAGCGTCCGGGACAGGCGGAACTATGGCTACACCTTC.

This chain connects TRBV6-2 or TRBV6-3 to TRBJ1-2; D is ambiguous. The CDR3 is made up of 15 amino acids. Germline loops: CDR1 MNHEY, CDR2 SVGEGT. The V gene lost 0 bases and the J gene lost 1 base, with 9 bases spanning the gap. CDR3 region: CASSYSSQLNYGYTF. The CDR3 nucleotides read TGTGCCAGCAGTTACTCCTCGCAGCTTAACTATGGCTACACCTTC.

The CDR3 sequence is CASSLGGQSSYEQYF. The CDR3 coding sequence is TGCGCCAGCAGCTTGGGCGGGCAGAGCTCCTACGAGCAGTACTTC. The chain has TRBV5-1 and TRBJ2-7, with D possibly matching TRBD2 (5 bases). Germline CDR1 is SGHRS and CDR2 is YFSETQ. The CDR3 runs to 15 residues. V shed 0 bases and J shed 0 bases, with 10 bases lying between them.

The rearrangement links TRBV5-6 to TRBJ1-5; D unclear. The length of the CDR3 is 12 residues. Germline CDR1 SGHDT, CDR2 YYEEEE. Trimming cost V 4 bases and J 7 bases, with 9 bases left between them. CDR3 in DNA: TGTGCCAGCAGCCCCCTTGGGCAGCCCCAGCATTTT. Amino acids: CASSPLGQPQHF. Variable domain in full (rest from reference TRBV5-6 and TRBJ1-5): DAGVTQSPTHLIKTRGQQVTLRCSPKSGHDTVSWYQQALGQGPQFIFQYYEEEERQRGNFPDRFSGHQFPNYSSELNVNALLLGDSALYLCASSPLGQPQHFGDGTRLSIL.

This chain connects TRBV10-2 to TRBJ1-1, with TRBD1 identical over 8 bases. CDR3 length equals 13 residues. V shed 7 bases and J 4 bases; nucleotides not matched to a gene: 5. The germline V gene has CDR1 WSHSY and CDR2 SAAADI. The CDR3 DNA reads as TGCGCCAGCAAGGACAGGGAAGCCACTGAAGCTTTCTTT. This translates into CASKDREATEAFF.

The table lists this clone with a count of one. The CDR3 nucleotides are TGTGCCAGTAGATCTCAGGGGGCGGGTGGCGGCTACACCTTC. Amino acid sequence: CASRSQGAGGGYTF. V usage is TRBV19 and J usage is TRBJ1-2, with 8 nucleotides matching TRBD1. Germline trimming cut 6 bases from V and 8 bases from J; bases unmatched to any gene: 11. This CDR3 has 14 residues. Germline V gives CDR1 LNHDA, CDR2 SQIVND (reference sequence).

V gene TRBV11-2 combines with J gene TRBJ1-3; a possible D gene is TRBD1 (6 bases). This CDR3 contains 16 residues. V was shortened by 1 base and J by 0 bases, with 10 bases between the two germline ends. CDR1 is SGHAT and CDR2 is FQNNGV in the germline V gene. This CDR3 reads CASSLARGDSGNTIYF. CDR3 nucleotides: TGTGCCAGCAGCTTAGCCAGGGGCGACTCTGGAAACACCATATATTTT.

The chain links TRBV3-1 (or the pseudogene TRBV3-2) to TRBJ1-2; D remains ambiguous. The CDR3 has 13 amino acids. CDR1 is LGHDT and CDR2 is YNNKEL in the germline V gene (reference sequence). Trimming shortened V by 5 bases and J by 4 bases, and 11 bases separated the two germline ends. This CDR3 is CASSYKGSYGYTF. CDR3 coding DNA: TGTGCCAGCAGCTACAAGGGCTCCTATGGCTACACCTTC.